This TCR beta chain was recovered during a study of cytomegalovirus exposure and HLA in healthy donors. At the level of the study: The study placed around 80% of its 350 to 400 genotyped donors in the Caucasian-associated ancestry cluster. Study-level points and caveats: Owing to their indistinguishability, certain V segments, notably TRBV6-2 and TRBV6-3, were excluded.

Trimming cost V 4 bases and J 6 bases; bases outside gene matches: 7. This CDR3 region has 14 residues. The V gene's germline CDR1 is MNHNS and CDR2 SASEGT. The PCR had 60 Vbeta and 13 Jbeta primers. Measured with immunoSEQ multiplex PCR; TCRdb has only the in-frame clones, and not every one. The sample lists about 160,000 clones, roughly 70% occurring once. Of note for this clone: Its antigen is not identified.

The chain links TRBV6-1 to TRBJ2-7, with TRBD2 matching 9 bases. Material: PBMCs. The origin of this receptor is a woman aged 45-65 years in good health and CMV-seropositive. The CDR3 region has the DNA TGTGCCAGCAGTGTATGGACTAGCGTGGTCGAGCAGTACTTC. Translated, it gives CASSVWTSVVEQYF.